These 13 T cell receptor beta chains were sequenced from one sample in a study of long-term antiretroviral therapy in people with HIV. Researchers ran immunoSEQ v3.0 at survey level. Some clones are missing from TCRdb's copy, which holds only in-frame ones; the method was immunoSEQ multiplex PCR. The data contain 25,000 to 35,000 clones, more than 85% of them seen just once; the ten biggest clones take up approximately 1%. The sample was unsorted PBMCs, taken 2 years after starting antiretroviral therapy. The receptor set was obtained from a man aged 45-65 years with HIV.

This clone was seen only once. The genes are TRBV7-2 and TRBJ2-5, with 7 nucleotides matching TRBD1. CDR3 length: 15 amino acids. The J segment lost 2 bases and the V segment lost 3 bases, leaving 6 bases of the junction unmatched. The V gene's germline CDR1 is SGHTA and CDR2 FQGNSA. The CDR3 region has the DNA TGTGCCAGCAGCTTGACAGGGTTTGAACAAGAGACCCAGTACTTC. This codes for CASSLTGFEQETQYF.

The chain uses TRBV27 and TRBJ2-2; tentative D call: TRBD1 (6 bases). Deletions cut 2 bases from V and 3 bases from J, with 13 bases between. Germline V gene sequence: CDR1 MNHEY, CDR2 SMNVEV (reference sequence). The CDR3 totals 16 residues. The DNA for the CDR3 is TGTGCCAGCAGTTTAACCGAGACAGGCTACACCGGGGAGCTGTTTTTT. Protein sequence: CASSLTETGYTGELFF.

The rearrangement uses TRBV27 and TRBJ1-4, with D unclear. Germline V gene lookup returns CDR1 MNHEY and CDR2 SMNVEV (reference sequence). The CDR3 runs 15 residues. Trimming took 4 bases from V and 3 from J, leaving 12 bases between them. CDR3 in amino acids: CASSSRGHPNEKLFF. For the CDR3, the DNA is TGTGCCAGCAGTTCCCGTGGCCATCCTAATGAAAAACTGTTTTTT.

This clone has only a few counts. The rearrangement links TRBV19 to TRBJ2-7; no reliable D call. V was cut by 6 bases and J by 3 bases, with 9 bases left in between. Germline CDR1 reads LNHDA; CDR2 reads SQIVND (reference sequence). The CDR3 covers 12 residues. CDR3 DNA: TGTGCCAGTAGCGGTGACGGCTACGAGCAGTACTTC. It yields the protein CASSGDGYEQYF.

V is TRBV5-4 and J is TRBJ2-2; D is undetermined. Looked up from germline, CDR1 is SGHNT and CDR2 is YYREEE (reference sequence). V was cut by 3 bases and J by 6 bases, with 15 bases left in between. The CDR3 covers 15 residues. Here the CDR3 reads CASSWAAKDPGELFF. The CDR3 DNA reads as TGTGCCAGCAGCTGGGCAGCCAAGGACCCCGGGGAGCTGTTTTTT.

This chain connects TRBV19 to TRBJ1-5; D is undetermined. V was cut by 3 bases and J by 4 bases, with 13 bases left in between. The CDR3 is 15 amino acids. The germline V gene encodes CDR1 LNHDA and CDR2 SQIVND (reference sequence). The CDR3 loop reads CASSMVGPLNQPQHF. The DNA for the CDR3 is TGTGCCAGTAGTATGGTAGGACCGTTGAATCAGCCCCAGCATTTT.

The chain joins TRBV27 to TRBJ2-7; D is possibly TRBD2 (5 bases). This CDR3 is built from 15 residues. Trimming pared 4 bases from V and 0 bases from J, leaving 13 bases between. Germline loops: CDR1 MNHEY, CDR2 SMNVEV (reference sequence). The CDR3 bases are TGTGCCAGCAGTTCGAATAGCGTGGACTCCTACGAGCAGTACTTC. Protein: CASSSNSVDSYEQYF.

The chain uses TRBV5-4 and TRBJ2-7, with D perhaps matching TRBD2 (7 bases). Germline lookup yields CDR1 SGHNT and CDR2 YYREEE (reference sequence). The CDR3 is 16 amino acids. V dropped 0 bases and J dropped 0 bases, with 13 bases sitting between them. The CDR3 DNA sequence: TGTGCCAGCAGCTTGGGTACAGGGAGGGGCTCCTACGAGCAGTACTTC. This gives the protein CASSLGTGRGSYEQYF.

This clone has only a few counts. The CDR3 DNA follows: TGCGCCAGCAGCCCGTACAGGGACTACGAGCAGTACTTC. Its protein is CASSPYRDYEQYF. The genes are TRBV4-1 and TRBJ2-7; possible D gene TRBD1, 6 bases. Trimming stripped 4 bases from V and 3 bases from J, with 10 bases between. Germline CDR1 reads MGHRA; CDR2 reads YSYEKL. CDR3 length: 13 amino acids.

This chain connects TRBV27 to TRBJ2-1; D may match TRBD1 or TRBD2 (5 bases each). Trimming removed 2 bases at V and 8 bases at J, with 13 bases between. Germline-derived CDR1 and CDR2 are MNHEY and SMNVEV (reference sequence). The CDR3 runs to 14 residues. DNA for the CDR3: TGTGCCAGCAGTTTAGGTCGCAGGGAGTATGAGCAGTTCTTC. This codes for CASSLGRREYEQFF.

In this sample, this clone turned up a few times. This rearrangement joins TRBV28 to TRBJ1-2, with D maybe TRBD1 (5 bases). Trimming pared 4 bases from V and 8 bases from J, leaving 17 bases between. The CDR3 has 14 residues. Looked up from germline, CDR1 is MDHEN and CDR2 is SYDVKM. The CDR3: CASSSQGDLSGYTF. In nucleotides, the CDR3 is TGTGCCAGCAGTTCCCAAGGGGATCTGAGCGGCTACACCTTC.

CDR3 DNA: TGTGCCAGCAATTATCTCCGGGCCCCAGCTAACTATGGCTACACCTTC. Translating it yields CASNYLRAPANYGYTF. The chain joins TRBV2 to TRBJ1-2, with D uncertain. Germline V CDR1 and CDR2: SNHLY, FYNNEI. CDR3 length: 16 residues. Trimming took off 7 bases at V and 0 bases at J, with 18 bases between the two ends.

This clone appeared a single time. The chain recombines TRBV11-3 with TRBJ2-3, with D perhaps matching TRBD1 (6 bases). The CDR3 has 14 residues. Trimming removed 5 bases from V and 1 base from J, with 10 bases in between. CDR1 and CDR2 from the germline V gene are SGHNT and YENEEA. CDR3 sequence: CASSQDRRTDTQYF. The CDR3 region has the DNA TGTGCCAGCAGCCAGGACAGACGCACAGATACGCAGTATTTT.